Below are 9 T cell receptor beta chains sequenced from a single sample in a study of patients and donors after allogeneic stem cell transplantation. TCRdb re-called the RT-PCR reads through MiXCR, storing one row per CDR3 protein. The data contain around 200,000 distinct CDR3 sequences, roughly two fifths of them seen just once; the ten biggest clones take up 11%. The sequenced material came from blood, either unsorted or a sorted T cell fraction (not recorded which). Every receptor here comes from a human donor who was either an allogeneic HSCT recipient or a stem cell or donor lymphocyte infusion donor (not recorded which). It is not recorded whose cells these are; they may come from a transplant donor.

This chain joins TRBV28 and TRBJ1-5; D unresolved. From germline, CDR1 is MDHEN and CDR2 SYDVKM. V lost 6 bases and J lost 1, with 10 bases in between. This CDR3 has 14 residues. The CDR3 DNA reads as TGTGCCAGCAGCCCCCTTAGGAGCAATCAGCCCCAGCATTTT. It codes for CASSPLRSNQPQHF.

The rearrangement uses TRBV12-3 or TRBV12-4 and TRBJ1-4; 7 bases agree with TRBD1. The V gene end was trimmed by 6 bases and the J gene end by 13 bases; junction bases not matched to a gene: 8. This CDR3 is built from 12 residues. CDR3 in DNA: TGTGCCAGCAGCCGACAGGGTGTGGGACTGTTTTTT. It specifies CASSRQGVGLFF.

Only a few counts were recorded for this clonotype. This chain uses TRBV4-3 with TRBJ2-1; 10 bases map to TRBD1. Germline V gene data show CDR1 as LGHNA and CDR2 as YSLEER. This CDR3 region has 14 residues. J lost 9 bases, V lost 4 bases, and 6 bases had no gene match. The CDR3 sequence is CASSPGQGIGEQFF. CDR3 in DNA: TGCGCCAGCAGCCCGGGACAGGGGATCGGTGAGCAGTTCTTC.

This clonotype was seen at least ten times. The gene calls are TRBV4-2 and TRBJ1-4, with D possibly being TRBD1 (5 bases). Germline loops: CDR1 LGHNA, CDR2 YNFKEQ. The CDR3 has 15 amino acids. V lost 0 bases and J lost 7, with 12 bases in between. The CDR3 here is CASSQDIGGGEKLFF. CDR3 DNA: TGTGCCAGCAGCCAAGATATTGGGGGTGGTGAAAAACTGTTTTTT.

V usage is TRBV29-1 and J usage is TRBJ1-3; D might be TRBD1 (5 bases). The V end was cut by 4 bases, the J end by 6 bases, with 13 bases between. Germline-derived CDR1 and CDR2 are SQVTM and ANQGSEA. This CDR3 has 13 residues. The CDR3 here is CSVALRGVNTIYF. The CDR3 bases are TGCAGCGTTGCGCTGAGGGGAGTAAACACCATATATTTT.

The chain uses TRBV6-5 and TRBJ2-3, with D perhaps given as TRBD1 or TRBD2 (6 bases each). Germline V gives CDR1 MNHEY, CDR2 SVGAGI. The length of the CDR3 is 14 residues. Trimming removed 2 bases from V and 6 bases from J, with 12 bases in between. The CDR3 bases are TGTGCCAGCAGTTACAGGGGGGCCAGGGATACGCAGTATTTT. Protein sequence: CASSYRGARDTQYF.

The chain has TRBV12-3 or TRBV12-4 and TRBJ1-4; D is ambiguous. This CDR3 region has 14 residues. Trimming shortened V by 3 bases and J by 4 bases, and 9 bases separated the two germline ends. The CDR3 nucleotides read TGTGCCAGCAGTTTGGAGACCCTTAATGAAAAACTGTTTTTT. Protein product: CASSLETLNEKLFF.

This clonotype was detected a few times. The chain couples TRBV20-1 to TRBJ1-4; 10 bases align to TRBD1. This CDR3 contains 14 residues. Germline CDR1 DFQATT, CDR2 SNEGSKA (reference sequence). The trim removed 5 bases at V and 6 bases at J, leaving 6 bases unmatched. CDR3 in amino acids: CSAFSGTGDEKLFF. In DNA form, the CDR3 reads TGCAGTGCTTTCTCCGGGACAGGGGATGAAAAACTGTTTTTT.

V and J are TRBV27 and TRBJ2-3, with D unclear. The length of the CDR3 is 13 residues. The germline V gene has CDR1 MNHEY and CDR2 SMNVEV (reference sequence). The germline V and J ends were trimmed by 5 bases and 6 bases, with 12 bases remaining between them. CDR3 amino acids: CASSPPGKDTQYF. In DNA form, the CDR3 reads TGTGCCAGCAGTCCCCCTGGCAAGGATACGCAGTATTTT.